This record covers a single T cell receptor (beta chain). Its antigen is still unknown. Base qualities are not at hand, and no much larger clone is one base apart. These data are taken from a study of blood T cell repertoires in COVID-19 (dated by TCRdb to 2020 to 2022). Notes on the research overall: The collaborator samples originated in the United States, Italy and Spain and spanned the acute and convalescent phases of COVID-19. The prospective study material was composed of cDNA or gDNA derived from T cells, B-cell-depleted T cells, or PBMCs. The dataset comprised deeply sampled blood TCRbeta repertoires from subjects exposed to, actively infected with, or recovered from COVID-19. The repertoires were made available in a free public database intended to serve as a resource for research on the immune response to SARS-CoV-2. The samples were drawn from two sources: the first 160 participants of the ongoing ImmuneRACE study, and about 1,300 subjects contributed by 6 global collaborators. A de-identified subject ID, COVID-19 status, age in years and sex were almost always included in the sample metadata. HLA class I and class II types, where available, came from metadata supplied by the sample provider rather than from assay-based typing. Points the paper makes about the study in general: The amount of clinical and demographic metadata varied by source and participant and was provided uncurated.

The germline V gene provides CDR1 SQVTM and CDR2 ANQGSEA. There are 15 amino acids in the CDR3, from cysteine to phenylalanine inclusive. CDR3 DNA only is kept here, 45 bases in frame from base 1. Here V drops 4 bases and J drops 9 bases, and the junction holds 15 bases not matched to any gene. TCRbeta CDR3 regions were amplified from genomic DNA using the immunoSEQ Assay, a bias-controlled multiplex PCR. In the original analysis: Nucleated cell counts per sample were estimated from amplification of reference gene primers within the assay. Sequence reads were collapsed and filtered to measure the absolute abundance of every unique TCRbeta CDR3 rearrangement. Productive Simpson clonality was computed per sample as the square root of Simpson's diversity index over productive rearrangements. TCRdb's version of the immuneACCESS table is confined to in-frame rearrangements and falls short of the full clone set. An unresolved V gene accounts for under half of the shortfall where checked; the remainder is of unknown origin. V and J calls and clone size are as listed in that table; D and trimming were resolved from the DNA. In all, the sample holds about 170,000 clones, and roughly 85% of those were seen once. The ten largest clones capture approximately 4.7% of the sample.

In the prospective study, participants were roughly 18 to 100 years old, resided in 24 geographic areas of the United States, and were enrolled through a virtual design. Cohort assignment in the prospective study relied on participant-reported clinical history from a screening survey and a study questionnaire. ImmuneRACE Cohort 3 recovered participants were defined by two consecutive negative NP/OP PCR tests, healthcare professional clearance, or symptom resolution. In the prospective study, mobile phlebotomists collected whole blood, serum and a nasopharyngeal or oropharyngeal swab from each participant. Prospective study participants could optionally give additional blood draws and questionnaires over an approximately two-month period. Prospective study blood samples were shipped either frozen or at room temperature before DNA extraction.

Sequences were obtained from PBMCs or T cells enriched from blood (not recorded which). This TCR was recovered from a woman aged 50 to 60 who had recovered from COVID-19. The chain is made from TRBV29-1 and TRBJ2-1, with TRBD1 matching 7 junction bases. The nucleotide sequence is given as TGCAGCGTTGCCCCACAGGGGATGAGTGGCGGTGAGCAGTTCTTC. This sequence encodes CSVAPQGMSGGEQFF.